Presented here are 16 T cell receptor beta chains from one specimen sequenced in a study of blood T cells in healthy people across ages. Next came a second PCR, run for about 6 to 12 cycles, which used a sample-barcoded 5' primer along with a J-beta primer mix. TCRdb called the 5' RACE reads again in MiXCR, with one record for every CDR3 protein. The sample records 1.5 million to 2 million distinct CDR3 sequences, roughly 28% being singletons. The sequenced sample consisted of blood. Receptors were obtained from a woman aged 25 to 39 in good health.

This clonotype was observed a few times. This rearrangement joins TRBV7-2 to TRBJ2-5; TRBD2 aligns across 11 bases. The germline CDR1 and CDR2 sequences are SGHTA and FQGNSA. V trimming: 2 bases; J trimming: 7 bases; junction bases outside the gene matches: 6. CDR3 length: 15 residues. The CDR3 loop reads CASSLSSGGAGTQYF. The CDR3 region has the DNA TGTGCCAGCAGCTTAAGTAGCGGGGGGGCTGGGACCCAGTACTTC. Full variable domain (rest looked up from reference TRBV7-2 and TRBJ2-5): GAGVSQSPSNKVTEKGKDVELRCDPISGHTALYWYRQSLGQGLEFLIYFQGNSAPDKSGLPSDRFSAERTGGSVSTLTIQRTQQEDSAVYLCASSLSSGGAGTQYFGPGTRLLVL.

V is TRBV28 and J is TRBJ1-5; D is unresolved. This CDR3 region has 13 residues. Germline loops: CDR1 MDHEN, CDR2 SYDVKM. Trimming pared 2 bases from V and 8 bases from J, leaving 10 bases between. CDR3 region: CASSLDGAKPQHF. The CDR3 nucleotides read TGTGCCAGCAGTTTAGACGGAGCGAAGCCCCAGCATTTT. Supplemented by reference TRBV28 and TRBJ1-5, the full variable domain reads DVKVTQSSRYLVKRTGEKVFLECVQDMDHENMFWYRQDPGLGLRLIYFSYDVKMKEKGDIPEGYSVSREKKERFSLILESASTNQTSMYLCASSLDGAKPQHFGDGTRLSIL.

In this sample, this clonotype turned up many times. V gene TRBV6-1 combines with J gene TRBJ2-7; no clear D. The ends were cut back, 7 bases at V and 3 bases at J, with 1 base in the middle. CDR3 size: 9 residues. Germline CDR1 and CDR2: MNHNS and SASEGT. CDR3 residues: CASNYEQYF. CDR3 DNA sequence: TGTGCCAGCAACTACGAGCAGTACTTC.

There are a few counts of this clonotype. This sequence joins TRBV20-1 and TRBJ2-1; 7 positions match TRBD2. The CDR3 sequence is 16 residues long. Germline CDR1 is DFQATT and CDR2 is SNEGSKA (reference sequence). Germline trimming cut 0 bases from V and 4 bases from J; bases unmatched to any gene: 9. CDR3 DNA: TGCAGTGCTAGAGATACGGCTAGCGGACGATACAATGAGCAGTTCTTC. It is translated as CSARDTASGRYNEQFF.

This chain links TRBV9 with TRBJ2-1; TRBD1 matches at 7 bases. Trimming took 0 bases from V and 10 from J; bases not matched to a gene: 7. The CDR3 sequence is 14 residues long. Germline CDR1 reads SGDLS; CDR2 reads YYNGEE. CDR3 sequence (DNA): TGTGCCAGCAGCGTAGTGGTGACAGGGCGGGAGCAGTTCTTC. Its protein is CASSVVVTGREQFF.

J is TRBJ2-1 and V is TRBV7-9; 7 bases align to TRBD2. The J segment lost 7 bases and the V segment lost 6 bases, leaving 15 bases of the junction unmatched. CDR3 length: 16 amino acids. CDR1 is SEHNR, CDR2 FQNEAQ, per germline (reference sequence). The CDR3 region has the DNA TGTGCCAGCAGACCCCACATGATGTTGGGGGGGAATGAGCAGTTCTTC. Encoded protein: CASRPHMMLGGNEQFF.

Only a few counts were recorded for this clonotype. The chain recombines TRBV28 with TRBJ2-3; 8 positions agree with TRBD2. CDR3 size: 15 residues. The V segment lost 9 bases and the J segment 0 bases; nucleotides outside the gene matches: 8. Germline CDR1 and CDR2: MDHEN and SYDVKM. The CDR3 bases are TGTGCCAGTCATACTACGGGGGGGAGCACAGATACGCAGTATTTT. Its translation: CASHTTGGSTDTQYF.

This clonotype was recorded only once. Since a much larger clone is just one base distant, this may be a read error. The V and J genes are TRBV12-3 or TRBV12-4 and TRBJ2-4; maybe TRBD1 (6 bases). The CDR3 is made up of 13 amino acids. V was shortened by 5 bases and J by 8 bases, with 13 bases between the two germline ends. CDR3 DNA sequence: TGTGCCAGCAGTCCTAACAGGGATGACATTCAGTACTTC. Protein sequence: CASSPNRDDIQYF.

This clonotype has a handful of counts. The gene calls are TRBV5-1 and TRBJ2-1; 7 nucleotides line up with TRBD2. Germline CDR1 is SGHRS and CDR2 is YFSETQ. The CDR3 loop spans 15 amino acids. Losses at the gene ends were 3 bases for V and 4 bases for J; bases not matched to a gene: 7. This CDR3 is CASSWREGPYNEQFF. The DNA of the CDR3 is TGCGCCAGCAGCTGGAGGGAGGGACCATACAATGAGCAGTTCTTC.

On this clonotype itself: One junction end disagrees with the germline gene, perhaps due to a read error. DNA of the CDR3: TGCGCCGGCAGCGGCGGGACAGGGGGAGGATATGGCTACACCTTC. Its translation is CAGSGGTGGGYGYTF. V and J are TRBV5-1 and TRBJ1-2, with 11 bases aligning to TRBD1. CDR3 length: 15 residues. The germline V gene encodes CDR1 SGHRS and CDR2 YFSETQ.

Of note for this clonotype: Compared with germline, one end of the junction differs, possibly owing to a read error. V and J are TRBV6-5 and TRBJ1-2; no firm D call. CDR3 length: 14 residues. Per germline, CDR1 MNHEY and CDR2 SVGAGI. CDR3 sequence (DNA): TGTGCCAGCAGTTCCCGGGGAGGGCTATATGGCCACACCTTC. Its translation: CASSSRGGLYGHTF.

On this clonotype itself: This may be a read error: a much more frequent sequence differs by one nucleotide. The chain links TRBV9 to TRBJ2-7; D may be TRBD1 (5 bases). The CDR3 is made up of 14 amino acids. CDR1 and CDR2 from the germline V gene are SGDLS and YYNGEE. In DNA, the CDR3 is TGTGTCAGCAGCGTAGACGAGGCAGGGTACGAGCAGTACTTC. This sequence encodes CVSSVDEAGYEQYF. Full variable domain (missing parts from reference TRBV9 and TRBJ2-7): DSGVTQTPKHLITATGQRVTLRCSPRSGDLSVYWYQQSLDQGLQFLIQYYNGEERAKGNILERFSAQQFPDLHSELNLSSLELGDSALYFCVSSVDEAGYEQYFGPGTRLTVT.

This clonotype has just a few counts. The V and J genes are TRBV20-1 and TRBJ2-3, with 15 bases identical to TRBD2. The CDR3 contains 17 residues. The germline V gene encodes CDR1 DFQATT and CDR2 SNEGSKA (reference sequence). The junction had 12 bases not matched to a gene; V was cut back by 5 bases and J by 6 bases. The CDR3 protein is CSAWLTGTSGRSDTQYF. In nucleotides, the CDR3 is TGCAGTGCTTGGTTGACCGGGACTAGCGGGAGGTCGGATACGCAGTATTTT.

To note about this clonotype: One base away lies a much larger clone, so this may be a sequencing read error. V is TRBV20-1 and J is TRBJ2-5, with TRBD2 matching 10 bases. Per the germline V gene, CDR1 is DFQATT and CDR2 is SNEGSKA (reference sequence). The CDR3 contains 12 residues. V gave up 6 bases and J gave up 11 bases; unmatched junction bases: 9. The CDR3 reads CSAGLAVNEQYF. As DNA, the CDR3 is TGCAGTGCCGGACTAGCGGTTAATGAGCAGTACTTC.

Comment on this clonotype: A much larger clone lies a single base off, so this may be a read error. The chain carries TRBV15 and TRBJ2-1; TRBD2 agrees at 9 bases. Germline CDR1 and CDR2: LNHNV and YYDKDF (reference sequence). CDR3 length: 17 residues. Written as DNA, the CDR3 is TGTGCCACCAGCAGAGATCGGGCTAGCGGGGACTACAATGAGCAGTTGTTC. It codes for CATSRDRASGDYNEQLF.

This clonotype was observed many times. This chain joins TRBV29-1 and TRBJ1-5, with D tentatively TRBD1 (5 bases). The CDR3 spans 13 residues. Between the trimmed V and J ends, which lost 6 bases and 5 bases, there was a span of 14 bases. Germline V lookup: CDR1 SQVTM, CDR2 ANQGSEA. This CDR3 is CSVTGAVDQPQHF. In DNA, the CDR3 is TGCAGCGTCACAGGAGCCGTGGATCAGCCCCAGCATTTT. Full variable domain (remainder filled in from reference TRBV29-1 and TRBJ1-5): SAVISQKPSRDICQRGTSLTIQCQVDSQVTMMFWYRQQPGQSLTLIATANQGSEATYESGFVIDKFPISRPNLTFSTLTVSNMSPEDSSIYLCSVTGAVDQPQHFGDGTRLSIL.